This TCR beta chain was sequenced during a study of blood T cell repertoires in COVID-19. Whole-study context: Specimens from acute and convalescent COVID-19 originated in the United States, Italy and Spain. T cells, B-cell-depleted T cells, or PBMCs supplied cDNA or gDNA.

Source study methods: Estimates of nucleated cell counts were drawn from the amplification of reference gene primers. TCRdb's copy holds only in-frame clones and misses some; the assay was immunoSEQ multiplex PCR. The DNA gave D and trimming, while V, J and clone size come from that table. The sample records about 270,000 clones, 65% to 90% being singletons. The CDR3 length is 13 residues. Germline CDR1 LNHDA, CDR2 SQIVND (reference sequence). The V and J ends lost 7 bases and 5 bases respectively, with 12 bases between them. The sequenced material came from peripheral blood. J is TRBJ1-5 and V is TRBV19; D perhaps matches TRBD1 (6 bases). The sequence came from a woman in her fifties or sixties with active or convalescent COVID-19. CDR3: CASTPQGDQPQHF. CDR3 nucleotides: TGTGCCAGTACCCCACAGGGAGATCAGCCCCAGCATTTT.